These T cell receptor beta chains were read from a single sample in a study of Graves' ophthalmopathy and Graves' hyperthyroidism. TCRdb ran MiXCR on the multiplex PCR reads and lists one entry per CDR3 protein. The sample lists 230,000 or so distinct CDR3 sequences; around 42% were seen once. Source material: peripheral blood. The receptors were sampled from an adult man with Graves' ophthalmopathy. The CDR3 runs from the conserved cysteine through the conserved F or W. A D gene is named only where the DNA matches it firmly. Clone size, where shown, is once, few, many, or a class for clones that have expanded.

once	-	TRBV3-2	TRBJ2-7	CASSPTTIPRNEQYF	TGTGCCAGCAGCCCAACGACAATTCCTCGGAACGAGCAGTACTTC
-	-	TRBV12-3/TRBV12-4	TRBJ2-6	CASSNLTGANVLTF	TGTGCCAGCAGTAACCTGACGGGGGCCAACGTCCTGACTTTC
many	-	TRBV29-1	TRBJ2-5	CSVLGIRAVGQETQYF	TGCAGCGTCCTAGGAATCAGGGCAGTCGGGCAAGAGACCCAGTACTTC
-	-	TRBV24-1	TRBJ1-5	CATSARHLLGNQPQHF	TGTGCCACCAGTGCCAGGCACCTCCTAGGCAATCAGCCCCAGCATTTT
few	-	TRBV5-8	TRBJ2-7	CASSSTELQEQYF	TGCGCCAGCAGCTCTACCGAGTTACAAGAGCAGTACTTC
-	TRBD1	TRBV6-5	TRBJ2-7	CASRPTGGRIEQYF	TGTGCCAGCAGACCGACAGGGGGTAGGATCGAGCAGTACTTC
few	TRBD1	TRBV29-1	TRBJ2-2	CSVERPGGANTGELFF	TGCAGCGTTGAAAGGCCAGGGGGCGCGAACACCGGGGAGCTGTTTTTT
few	TRBD1	TRBV20-1	TRBJ1-2	CSAFKSGTAYGYTF	TGCAGTGCTTTTAAATCCGGGACAGCCTATGGCTACACCTTC
-	TRBD2	TRBV9	TRBJ2-2	CASTLAGGLTGELFF	TGTGCCAGCACCCTAGCGGGGGGGCTCACCGGGGAGCTGTTTTTT
-	TRBD1	TRBV7-2	TRBJ1-2	CASSPQGAHGYTF	TGTGCCAGCAGCCCGCAGGGGGCTCATGGCTACACCTTC
many	TRBD2	TRBV15	TRBJ2-5	CATGVAGGQETQYF	TGTGCCACTGGGGTAGCGGGGGGTCAAGAGACCCAGTACTTC
few	TRBD2	TRBV12-3/TRBV12-4	TRBJ2-5	CASSWTSGETQYF	TGTGCCAGCAGTTGGACTAGCGGAGAGACCCAGTACTTC
-	TRBD1	TRBV2	TRBJ2-7	CASRGHSTGADGEQYF	TGTGCCAGCAGGGGCCATTCAACAGGGGCCGATGGCGAGCAGTACTTC
-	-	TRBV6-5	TRBJ1-5	CASSYSPAGNQPQHF	TGTGCCAGCAGTTACTCCCCGGCCGGGAATCAGCCCCAGCATTTT
once	-	TRBV6-5	TRBJ1-5	CASSLLTRFGGGSQPQHF	TGTGCCAGCAGTTTATTGACCCGGTTCGGGGGTGGGTCTCAGCCCCAGCATTTT
few	TRBD1	TRBV6-1	TRBJ1-2	CASSGGQANYGYTF	TGTGCCAGCAGTGGCGGACAGGCGAACTATGGCTACACCTTC
few	-	TRBV7-9	TRBJ1-6	CASSLESGYRSNSPLHF	TGTGCCAGCAGCTTAGAAAGCGGATATCGTTCTAATTCACCCCTCCACTTT
-	-	TRBV2	TRBJ1-5	CASSVAGREQETQHF	TGTGCCAGCAGCGTAGCGGGACGAGAACAAGAGACCCAGCATTTT
few	-	TRBV9	TRBJ1-1	CASSVEGRGIEAFF	TGTGCCAGCAGCGTAGAAGGACGGGGAATTGAAGCTTTCTTT
-	-	TRBV4-1	TRBJ2-7	CASSQNYEQYF	TGCGCCAGCAGCCAAAACTACGAGCAGTACTTC
-	-	TRBV28	TRBJ2-7	CASKVGGAYEQYF	TGTGCCAGCAAGGTTGGAGGGGCCTACGAGCAGTACTTC
many	-	TRBV29-1	TRBJ2-2	CSARTEEGGGELFF	TGCAGCGCCCGAACGGAAGAAGGGGGCGGGGAGCTGTTTTTT
-	-	TRBV9	TRBJ1-1	CASTPLPGVLNTEAFF	TGTGCCAGCACCCCTCTCCCAGGTGTCTTGAACACTGAAGCTTTCTTT
-	-	TRBV2	TRBJ1-2	CASSFMGVQYAF	TGTGCCAGCAGCTTCATGGGGGTGCAGTACGCCTTC
-	-	TRBV29-1	TRBJ2-7	CSAYLYYGQYF	TGCAGCGCCTACTTATACTACGGGCAGTACTTC
few	-	TRBV5-8	TRBJ1-2	CASSGPWGGNYGYTF	TGTGCCAGCAGCGGCCCTTGGGGCGGAAACTATGGCTACACCTTC
-	-	TRBV19	TRBJ2-7	CASSNPLGGYEQYF	TGTGCCAGTAGTAATCCTCTTGGGGGATACGAGCAGTACTTC
-	-	TRBV20-1	TRBJ2-2	CSASLAVGANTGELFF	TGCAGTGCTAGCTTAGCGGTTGGCGCGAACACCGGGGAGCTGTTTTTT
few	TRBD1	TRBV7-8	TRBJ2-1	CASSAGQGRTYNEQFF	TGTGCCAGCAGCGCCGGACAGGGGCGTACCTACAATGAGCAGTTCTTC
-	-	TRBV7-2	TRBJ1-5	CASSLRSYRDNQPQHF	TGTGCCAGCAGCTTAAGGAGTTATAGGGACAATCAGCCCCAGCATTTT
-	TRBD1	TRBV5-1	TRBJ1-4	CASSQGTVNEKLFF	TGCGCCAGCAGCCAAGGGACAGTCAATGAAAAACTGTTTTTT
-	TRBD1	TRBV29-1	TRBJ1-4	CSVVGQGLFF	TGCAGCGTTGTGGGACAGGGACTGTTTTTT
few	-	TRBV12-3/TRBV12-4	TRBJ1-5	CASSLSKGAGRPQHF	TGTGCCAGCAGTTTATCGAAAGGGGCAGGGCGGCCCCAGCATTTT
-	-	TRBV7-2	TRBJ1-4	CASSSFGGGNNEKLFF	TGTGCCAGCAGCTCGTTTGGGGGCGGAAATAATGAAAAACTGTTTTTT
-	-	TRBV10-3	TRBJ1-1	CAISSRLEETEAFF	TGTGCCATCAGCAGCAGGCTTGAGGAGACTGAAGCTTTCTTT
-	TRBD1	TRBV5-6	TRBJ2-7	CASSLTGIGTYEQYF	TGTGCCAGCAGCCTGACAGGGATCGGGACCTACGAGCAGTACTTC
-	-	TRBV4-1	TRBJ1-4	CASSQSGRGAEKLFF	TGCGCCAGCAGCCAATCGGGCCGAGGTGCCGAAAAACTGTTTTTT
-	-	TRBV2	TRBJ1-2	CASRQGYYGCTF	TGTGCCAGCAGGCAGGGGTACTATGGCTGCACCTTC
-	-	TRBV29-1	TRBJ1-4	CSVEGRDDEKLFF	TGCAGCGTTGAGGGCAGGGATGATGAAAAACTGTTTTTT
-	-	TRBV24-1	TRBJ2-7	CATGARGGTEQYF	TGTGCCACCGGGGCCCGCGGCGGGACCGAGCAGTACTTC
-	TRBD1	TRBV3-1	TRBJ1-2	CASRWGQGARGYTF	TGTGCCAGCAGGTGGGGACAGGGGGCGAGAGGCTACACCTTC
-	TRBD1	TRBV29-1	TRBJ2-5	CSVLTSSTGGWEETQHF	TGCAGCGTTTTAACCTCCTCAACAGGGGGATGGGAAGAGACCCAGCACTTC
many	-	TRBV7-9	TRBJ2-7	CASSLGTGEQYF	TGTGCCAGCAGCTTAGGTACAGGGGAGCAGTACTTC
-	TRBD1	TRBV29-1	TRBJ2-7	CSAVLPGQDLSSYEQYF	TGCAGCGCCGTCCTCCCGGGACAGGATTTAAGCTCCTACGAGCAGTACTTC
few	TRBD1	TRBV10-3	TRBJ2-7	CAINNPTGGREQYF	TGTGCCATCAATAACCCGACAGGGGGACGTGAGCAGTACTTC
-	TRBD1	TRBV15	TRBJ1-5	CATSRDPTGLGVSQPQHF	TGTGCCACCAGCAGAGACCCGACAGGGCTCGGGGTGAGTCAGCCCCAGCATTTT
-	-	TRBV5-1	TRBJ2-5	CASVSGDATQYF	TGCGCCAGCGTGTCAGGGGATGCGACCCAGTACTTC
few	TRBD1	TRBV7-9	TRBJ2-2	CASSIGAGGITGELFF	TGTGCCAGCAGCATTGGTGCAGGGGGAATCACCGGGGAGCTGTTTTTT
-	TRBD1	TRBV3-1	TRBJ1-3	CASSPRGNTGNTIYF	TGTGCCAGCAGCCCCAGGGGGAATACTGGAAACACCATATATTTT
-	-	TRBV20-1	TRBJ1-1	CSARAVGGAANTEAFF	TGCAGTGCTAGAGCGGTCGGCGGGGCGGCGAACACTGAAGCTTTCTTT
-	TRBD1	TRBV7-3	TRBJ1-3	CASRKTGGCGNTIYF	TGTGCCAGCAGAAAGACAGGGGGCTGTGGAAACACCATATATTTT
-	-	TRBV10-2	TRBJ2-1	CASRSGPLGDEQFF	TGCGCCAGCAGGTCGGGACCTCTAGGGGATGAGCAGTTCTTC
few	TRBD1	TRBV7-8	TRBJ2-7	CASSPSRQGGRDEQYF	TGTGCCAGCAGCCCATCCAGACAGGGGGGCCGCGACGAGCAGTACTTC